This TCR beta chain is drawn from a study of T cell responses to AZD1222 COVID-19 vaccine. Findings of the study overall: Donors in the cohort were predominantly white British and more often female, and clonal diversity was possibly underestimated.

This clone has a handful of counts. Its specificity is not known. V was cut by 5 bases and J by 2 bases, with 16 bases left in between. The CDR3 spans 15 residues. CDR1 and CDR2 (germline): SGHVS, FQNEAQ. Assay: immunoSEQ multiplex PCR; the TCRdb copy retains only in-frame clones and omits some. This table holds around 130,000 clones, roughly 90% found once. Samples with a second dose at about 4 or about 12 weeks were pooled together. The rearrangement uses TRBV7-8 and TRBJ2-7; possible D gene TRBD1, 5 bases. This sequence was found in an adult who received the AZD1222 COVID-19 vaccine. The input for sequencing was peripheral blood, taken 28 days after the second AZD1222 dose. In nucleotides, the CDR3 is TGTGCCAGCAGCAACATGGGGAAGGGGACCTACGAGCAGTACTTC. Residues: CASSNMGKGTYEQYF.